Listed below are T cell receptor beta chains from one sample, sequenced in a study of beta chain features in type 1 diabetes. This table comes from immunoSEQ multiplex PCR, and its TCRdb copy is limited to in-frame clones, with some not included. The repertoire consists of over 150,000 clones, with approximately 7.9% occurring once and the leading ten covering 0.5% to 0.55%. Specimen: central memory CD4+ T cells from blood. The receptors derive from a man aged 18 to 35 with type 1 diabetes. Each CDR3 is given with its conserved first and last residue. D genes are given only for firm matches. The size entry is marked missing in some rows and otherwise reads once, few, many or a size class.

TRBV2	TRBJ1-1	NA	NA	CASSPRTGNTEAFF	TGTGCCAGCAGTCCTAGAACAGGGAACACTGAAGCTTTCTTT
TRBV27	TRBJ1-6	TRBD1	NA	CASSIQTGWNSPLHF	TGTGCCAGCAGTATCCAGACAGGGTGGAATTCACCCCTCCACTTT
TRBV5-4	TRBJ2-1	TRBD1	NA	CASSLQGGDHNEQFF	TGTGCCAGCAGCTTGCAAGGGGGCGACCACAATGAGCAGTTCTTC
TRBV7-2	TRBJ2-3	TRBD2	many	CASSRLADYTDTQYF	TGTGCCAGCAGTCGACTAGCGGATTACACAGATACGCAGTATTTT
TRBV27	TRBJ2-7	TRBD1	few	CASSFRASGQGREVQYF	TGTGCCAGCAGTTTTCGGGCTTCGGGACAGGGCCGAGAGGTGCAGTACTTC
TRBV28	TRBJ1-2	TRBD1	few	CASSSAMTGLYGYTF	TGTGCCAGCAGTTCAGCTATGACAGGGCTCTATGGCTACACCTTC
TRBV7-9	TRBJ2-7	TRBD2	few	CASSLISGRAYEQYF	TGTGCCAGCAGCCTCATAAGCGGGAGGGCCTACGAGCAGTACTTC
TRBV28	TRBJ2-3	NA	many	CASSPYTDTQYF	TGTGCCAGCAGTCCGTACACAGATACGCAGTATTTT
TRBV28	TRBJ1-2	NA	many	CASQLVGENAYTF	TGTGCCAGTCAGTTGGTAGGAGAGAATGCCTACACCTTC
TRBV5-4	TRBJ1-1	NA	NA	CASSFQGWGNTEAFF	TGTGCCAGCAGCTTTCAGGGTTGGGGGAACACTGAAGCTTTCTTT
TRBV30	TRBJ2-2	NA	NA	CAWSVLGTGELFF	TGTGCCTGGAGTGTACTCGGGACCGGGGAGCTGTTTTTT
TRBV5-1	TRBJ2-3	TRBD1	NA	CASSLGSRGYDTQYF	TGCGCCAGCAGCTTGGGGTCCAGGGGGTATGATACGCAGTATTTT
TRBV28	TRBJ1-1	NA	NA	CASSLQGGGRRTEAFF	TGTGCCAGCAGTTTGCAAGGGGGGGGGCGCCGAACTGAAGCTTTCTTT
TRBV18	TRBJ1-3	NA	NA	CASSPGSGNTIYF	TGTGCCAGCTCCCCCGGCTCTGGAAACACCATATATTTT
TRBV2	TRBJ1-1	NA	NA	CASRRWGTEAFF	TGTGCGAGCCGGAGGTGGGGCACTGAAGCTTTCTTT
TRBV7-8	TRBJ2-5	NA	NA	CASSLVTGSETQYF	TGTGCCAGCAGCTTAGTCACAGGGTCCGAGACCCAGTACTTC
TRBV18	TRBJ2-4	NA	few	CASSPQSQGPNIQYF	TGTGCCAGCTCACCACAATCACAGGGACCAAACATTCAGTACTTC
TRBV2	TRBJ2-2	TRBD2	few	CASSDWREAGELFF	TGTGCCAGCAGTGACTGGCGGGAGGCCGGGGAGCTGTTTTTT
TRBV4-3	TRBJ2-3	TRBD2	few	CASSQYPPGTSATDTQYF	TGCGCCAGCAGCCAGTACCCGCCCGGGACTAGCGCAACAGATACGCAGTATTTT
TRBV15	TRBJ2-2	TRBD2	NA	CATSRDRGGRLNTGELFF	TGTGCCACCAGCAGAGATCGAGGCGGGAGGTTGAACACCGGGGAGCTGTTTTTT
TRBV28	TRBJ2-7	NA	NA	CASSLVWGGAYEQYF	TGTGCCAGCAGTTTAGTGTGGGGCGGGGCCTACGAGCAGTACTTC
TRBV5-4	TRBJ2-7	TRBD1	few	CASSSPRDRVEQYF	TGTGCCAGCAGCTCTCCACGGGACAGGGTCGAGCAGTACTTC
TRBV30	TRBJ2-5	TRBD1	few	CAWRPQGHQETQYF	TGTGCCTGGAGGCCACAGGGGCACCAAGAGACCCAGTACTTC
TRBV30	TRBJ1-4	TRBD1	few	CAWSRTGTGGEKLFF	TGTGCCTGGAGTCGCACCGGGACAGGGGGAGAAAAACTGTTTTTT
TRBV15	TRBJ2-1	NA	NA	CATQRASYNEQFF	TGTGCCACCCAGAGGGCCTCCTACAATGAGCAGTTCTTC
TRBV29-1	TRBJ2-7	TRBD1	many	CSVQGAGEQYF	TGCAGCGTCCAGGGGGCTGGGGAGCAGTACTTC
TRBV28	TRBJ2-1	NA	few	CARTGEKSGRSYNEQFF	TGTGCCAGAACCGGTGAAAAAAGTGGGCGTTCCTACAATGAGCAGTTCTTC
TRBV11-2	TRBJ2-3	NA	few	CASSLDGGDTQYF	TGTGCCAGCAGCTTAGACGGAGGAGATACGCAGTATTTT
TRBV14	TRBJ2-1	NA	NA	CASSQVPDNEQFF	TGTGCCAGCAGCCAAGTGCCGGACAATGAGCAGTTCTTC
TRBV29-1	TRBJ2-7	TRBD1	many	CSVGGQDVGQYF	TGCAGCGTTGGGGGACAGGACGTGGGGCAGTACTTC
TRBV28	TRBJ2-7	NA	NA	CATRDTHYEQYF	TGTGCCACCCGGGACACACACTACGAGCAGTACTTC
TRBV5-4	TRBJ2-7	NA	NA	CASSRHGGGTYEQYF	TGTGCCAGCAGCAGACATGGGGGGGGCACCTACGAGCAGTACTTC
TRBV14	TRBJ2-1	TRBD2	few	CASSRVGYGLANNEQFF	TGTGCCAGCAGCCGAGTCGGGTATGGACTAGCGAACAATGAGCAGTTCTTC
TRBV4-2	TRBJ1-5	NA	NA	CASSQEGGTWLSNQPQHF	TGTGCCAGCAGCCAAGAGGGGGGGACCTGGCTTAGCAATCAGCCCCAGCATTTT
TRBV14	TRBJ2-1	TRBD2	NA	CASSQALAGVDEQFF	TGTGCCAGCAGCCAGGCACTAGCGGGAGTCGATGAGCAGTTCTTC
TRBV28	TRBJ2-2	TRBD1	few	CASSKTGVTGELFF	TGTGCCAGCAGCAAGACAGGGGTCACCGGGGAGCTGTTTTTT
TRBV5-1	TRBJ1-1	TRBD1	few	CASSLRQGGTEAFF	TGCGCCAGCAGCCTACGACAGGGGGGCACTGAAGCTTTCTTT
TRBV5-1	TRBJ2-4	NA	NA	CASSPMGVGNIQYF	TGCGCCAGCAGCCCCATGGGTGTCGGGAACATTCAGTACTTC
TRBV30	TRBJ2-1	NA	NA	CAWSVGAPAYNEQFF	TGTGCCTGGAGTGTGGGGGCGCCGGCCTACAATGAGCAGTTCTTC
TRBV11-2	TRBJ1-1	NA	few	CASSLNQGRNEAFF	TGTGCCAGCAGCTTAAATCAGGGGCGGAATGAAGCTTTCTTT
TRBV28	TRBJ2-2	NA	few	CASSSRGERRAGELFF	TGTGCCAGCAGTTCCAGGGGGGAGAGAAGGGCCGGGGAGCTGTTTTTT
TRBV6-6	TRBJ2-6	TRBD2	few	CASSYSASGINVLTF	TGTGCCAGCAGTTACTCGGCTAGCGGGATTAACGTCCTGACTTTC